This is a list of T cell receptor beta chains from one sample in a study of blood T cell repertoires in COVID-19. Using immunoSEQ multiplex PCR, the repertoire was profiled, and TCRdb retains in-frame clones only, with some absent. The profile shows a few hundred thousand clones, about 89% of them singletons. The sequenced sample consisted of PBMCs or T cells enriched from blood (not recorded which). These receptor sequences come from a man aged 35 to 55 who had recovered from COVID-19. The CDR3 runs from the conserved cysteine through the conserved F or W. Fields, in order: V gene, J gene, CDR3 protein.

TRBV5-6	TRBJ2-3	CASSFPSTDTQYF
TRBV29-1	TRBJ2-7	CSVERGTGVGEQYF
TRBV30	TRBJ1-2	CAWSKGQTGYDGYTF
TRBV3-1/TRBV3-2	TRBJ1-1	CASSQVESGAAFF
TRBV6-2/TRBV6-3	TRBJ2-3	CASSYSILPTPSTDTQYF
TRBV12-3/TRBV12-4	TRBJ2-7	CASSLEPSEQYF
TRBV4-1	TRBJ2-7	CASSQAPLTYEQYF
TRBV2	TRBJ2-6	CARHPGGGAGANVLTF
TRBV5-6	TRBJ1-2	CASSLDPGVDYGYTF
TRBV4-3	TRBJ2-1	CASSQVLAGGAYNEQFF
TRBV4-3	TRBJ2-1	CASSQDLGAGGLYNEQFF
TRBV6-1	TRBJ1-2	CASSDVRDRGIYGYTF
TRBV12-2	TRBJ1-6	CASSWRTRFTGNSPLHF
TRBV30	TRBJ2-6	CAWSVLGRSGANVLTF
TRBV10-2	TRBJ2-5	CASSEVPTRYQETQYF
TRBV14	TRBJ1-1	CASSQEGALNTEAFF
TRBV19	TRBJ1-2	CASSMLSGGDGYTF
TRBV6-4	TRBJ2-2	CASGEVAGYVGELFF
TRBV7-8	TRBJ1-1	CASSLAPGGNTEAFF
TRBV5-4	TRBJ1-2	CASSFPGASYGYTF
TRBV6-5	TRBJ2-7	CASSLRSGGTHEQYF
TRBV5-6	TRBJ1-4	CASSFGFGQTNEKLFF
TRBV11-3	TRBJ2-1	CASSFSGIREQFF
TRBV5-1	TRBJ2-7	CASSLPGTYEQYF
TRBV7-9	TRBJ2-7	CASSLNGNYEQYF
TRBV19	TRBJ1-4	CASSIPGGPSNEKLFF
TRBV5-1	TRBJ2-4	CASSLGGLAGGNIQYF
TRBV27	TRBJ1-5	CASSMYRGQPQHF
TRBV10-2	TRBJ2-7	CASNELKSPPYEQYF
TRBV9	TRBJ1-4	CASSETNGKLFF
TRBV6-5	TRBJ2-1	CASGQGSYNEQFF
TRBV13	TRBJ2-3	CASSSHFTDTQYF
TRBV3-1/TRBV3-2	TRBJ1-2	CASSHRDRDGYTF
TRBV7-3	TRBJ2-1	CASSFEPGQGAYEQFF
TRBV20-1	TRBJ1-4	CSARLEKLFF
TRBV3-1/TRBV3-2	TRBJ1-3	CASSQSTGVLGNTIYF
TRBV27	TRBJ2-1	CASSSGTGMYNEQFF
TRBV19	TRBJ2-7	CASSWTGRAYEQYF
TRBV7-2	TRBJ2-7	CASSLASGSSYEQYF
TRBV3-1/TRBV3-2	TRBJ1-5	CASSQNDRAGPQHF